This record concerns one T cell receptor (beta chain) sequence. The data derive from a study of control samples from healthy donors and cancer patients. Generated by immunoSEQ multiplex PCR, the TCRdb table keeps only in-frame clones and is missing some. The repertoire holds about 140,000 clones, with 75% to 95% as singletons. Unmatched junction bases numbered 4, after V lost 2 bases and J lost 2 bases. This CDR3 has 15 amino acids. The germline gives CDR1 SNHLY, CDR2 FYNNEI. Sample: blood. This chain connects TRBV2 to TRBJ2-3; 7 bases agree with TRBD2. The receptor's source is a man younger than 35 in good health. CDR3 region: CASSERDYLTDTQYF. For the CDR3, the DNA is TGTGCCAGCAGTGAACGGGACTACCTCACAGATACGCAGTATTTT.